This TCR beta chain was identified in a study of blood T cell repertoires in COVID-19. Study overall: The study drew acute and convalescent COVID-19 samples from the United States, Italy and Spain.

Original data processing: The assay estimated nucleated cells by amplifying reference gene primers. Repertoires were generated with immunoSEQ multiplex PCR, while TCRdb's copy carries only in-frame clones and drops some. V and J calls plus clone size are reproduced from that table; the DNA served to infer D and trimming. The sample includes approximately 94,000 clones, 70% to 90% of them seen just once. This CDR3 is 13 amino acids long. V shed 5 bases and J 2 bases; nucleotides not matched to a gene: 3. The receptor's source is a woman aged 80 or older with active COVID-19. Sequenced material: peripheral blood. The chain uses TRBV12-3 or TRBV12-4 and TRBJ2-7, with 7 bases lining up with TRBD1. The CDR3 spells CASSPTGTYEQYF. The CDR3 DNA reads TGTGCCAGCAGTCCGACAGGGACCTACGAGCAGTACTTC.